This T cell receptor (beta chain) appears in the sequencing data of a study of blood T cell repertoires in COVID-19. For the study at large: Italy, Spain and the United States were the sources of the convalescent and acute COVID-19 samples. Sources were T cells, B-cell-depleted T cells, or PBMCs; the material itself was cDNA or gDNA.

Original handling: Estimated nucleated cell counts came from reference gene primer amplification. Clones were read by immunoSEQ multiplex PCR, and TCRdb kept only the in-frame ones, dropping some. For V, J and clone size, that table is used; D and trimming come from the DNA. The repertoire consists of some 90,000 clones, with roughly 72% occurring once and the leading ten covering 20% to 25%. CDR3 length: 15 amino acids. The germline CDR1 and CDR2 sequences are LGHDT and YNNKEL (reference sequence). V lost 4 bases and J lost 3; bases outside the gene matches: 6. This clone was counted once. The chain recombines TRBV3-1 (or the pseudogene TRBV3-2) with TRBJ2-5, with TRBD2 matching 9 bases. The sample consisted of peripheral blood. This TCR derives from a woman aged 55-69 years in a cohort sampled during active or convalescent COVID-19. DNA for the CDR3: TGTGCCAGCAGCCCCCCAGCGGGGGGAAAAGAGACCCAGTACTTC. Residues: CASSPPAGGKETQYF.